This TCR beta chain was obtained from a study of shared clonotypes between healthy human individuals (TCRdb year 2020). Concerning the study at large: Two women and a few men aged 18 to 49 years were included in the cohort. For each donor, CD4 naive and CD4 memory were each given three plates, CD8 naive was given two plates, and CD8 memory was given one plate. The study deeply sequenced blood TCR repertoires of several healthy adults to estimate repertoire size and the extent of clonotype sharing between individuals. Different laboratories and diverse techniques were used to prepare libraries and sequence TCR repertoires, to increase sequencing depth and limit assay-specific biases. Each donor's leukapheresis produced roughly between about 0.9 and 9.5 billion PBMCs. General conclusions and limits of the study: Because the study included a small number of donors, the genetic and exposure-history diversity represented was limited. Sampling was restricted to blood, and TCR repertoires in tissue are likely to differ from TCR repertoires in blood. Naive subsets generally had larger estimated clonotype richness than memory subsets did. Across several donors, around 5% of naive CD4, roughly 3.4% of naive CD8, 2.3% of memory CD4, and approximately 0.42% of memory CD8 clonotypes were shared. Clonotypes shared by all four sorted-subset donors showed higher generation probabilities than non-shared clonotypes. Pairwise subsampling led to the expectation that sequencing depth would affect the degree of clonotype sharing among donors. Incomplete sequencing was indicated by rarefaction of sorted-subset datasets, despite the large sequencing depth.

Of note for this clone: Its target antigen remains unknown. Per-nucleotide qualities are absent, and no much larger clonotype sits a single base away.

Using the deep immunoSEQ assay, multiplex PCR amplified TCR CDR3 regions from genomic DNA. Extracted genomic DNA from each cell subset was spread evenly across all wells of several immunoSEQ 96-well plates, with each plate serving as a replicate. Each replicate PCR for sorted subsets received approximately 220 ng genomic DNA, equal to roughly 30,000 T cell genomes. The purified libraries were quantified using a Qubit 3.0 fluorometer, sized with a Bioanalyzer 2100, and then quantified again using the KAPA Library Quantification kit. Each immunoSEQ 96-well plate was sequenced on its own single-read 150-cycle Illumina NextSeq 550 flow cell. The authors processed their data as follows. The immunoSEQ output contained only junctional sequences without quality scores, so filtering could not match that applied to full-length reads. Sequences were annotated with PyIR, a Python wrapper for IgBLAST v1.9, using IMGT germline references to assign V/J genes and CDR3. Reads with weak V/J assignments (E-value above 1e-6), missing CDR3, stop codons, out-of-frame junctions, or ambiguous translated residues were removed. V3J clonotypes were defined as sequences sharing an identical inferred V gene, J gene, and CDR3 amino acid sequence. The percentage overlap between two repertoires was calculated by dividing the number of shared unique clonotypes by the size of the smaller repertoire. Richness of each repertoire was evaluated using RTK rarefaction, the Chao1 estimator, and Recon v2.1 estimates of unobserved clonotypes. OLGA was used to compute generation probabilities for all TCRbeta clonotypes that the gDNA method yielded from four donors. TCRdb limited this immuneACCESS table to in-frame rearrangements with V and J called. A share of clones is missing; checked studies link under half to unresolved V genes, and the rest is unexplained. The V and J calls and clone size come from that table; D and trimming were worked out from the DNA. For this sample there are about 1 million clones; 70% to 80% appear just once. Of the sample, over 1.3% is held by the ten largest clones.

In the germline V gene, CDR1 corresponds to ENHRY and CDR2 to SYGVKD. V lost 4 bases and J lost 6 bases, and the count of bases not matched to a germline gene is 3. From the cysteine through the phenylalanine, the CDR3 covers 15 amino acids. Just the 45-base CDR3 DNA is kept, in frame starting at base 1. Donors were healthy HIV-negative adults with no recently reported acute infections or vaccinations. Every donor was a Caucasian adult living in Nashville, Tennessee, USA. CD4+ T cells were enriched by magnetic negative selection, after which naive cells were positively selected on CD45RA and the negative fraction was taken as the memory subset. Blood was obtained by leukapheresis, after which PBMCs were separated by Ficoll-Histopaque density gradient centrifugation and cryopreserved in liquid nitrogen vapor phase. Purity and quantity of every magnetically sorted T cell population were checked by analytical flow cytometry. Each sorted fraction had its genomic DNA isolated and then quantified by UV absorbance on a Nanodrop 2000c.

Specimen: memory CD4+ T cells sorted from blood. The cell subset or site label here, explained by the study, means: CD45RA-negative fraction. This clonotype was obtained from a man between 18 and 29 years old in good health. The sequence links TRBV10-3 to TRBJ2-1; TRBD2 fits 13 bases in the junction. The DNA sequence reads TGTGCCATCAGTGGACTAGCGGGGGGAACCAATGAGCAGTTCTTC. This encodes CAISGLAGGTNEQFF.